The clone carrying this T cell receptor beta chain was counted ten times or more. The data stem from a study of T cells in Graves' hyperthyroidism and ophthalmopathy. Amplified TCR beta CDR3 regions derived from RNA transcripts. A set of HTBI primers served as the primers for a first-round RT-PCR of the TCR CDR3. TCRdb recomputed calls from the multiplex PCR reads with MiXCR, one row per CDR3 protein. The sample has 300,000 to 450,000 distinct CDR3 sequences, 15% to 20% seen once. Germline CDR1 reads SEHNR; CDR2 reads FQNEAQ (reference sequence). V was cut by 2 bases and J by 8 bases, with 4 bases left in between. This CDR3 spans 11 amino acids.

The source material was blood. V gene TRBV7-9 combines with J gene TRBJ2-1, with no clear D. This sequence originates from a man between 18 and 35 years old with Graves' ophthalmopathy. The CDR3 spells CASSLSDEQFF. In DNA form, the CDR3 reads TGTGCCAGCAGCTTAAGTGATGAGCAGTTCTTC.